In this sample, the clone carrying this T cell receptor (beta chain) turned up many times. The V and J ends lost 6 bases and 0 bases respectively, with 4 bases between them. CDR3 length: 12 amino acids. The germline V gene encodes CDR1 SGHRS and CDR2 YFSETQ. The data belong to a study of shared clonotypes between healthy human individuals. TCRdb's copy holds only in-frame clones and misses some; the assay was immunoSEQ multiplex PCR. The sample contains more than 1 million clones, about 84% of which appear only once. The clonotype was recovered from a man aged 18-30 years in good health. Some clones in this sample may be carry-over from other donors' samples. Sequences were obtained from memory CD4+ T cells from PBMCs. Sample subset: CD45RA-negative fraction. The chain carries TRBV5-1 and TRBJ1-3; D is unresolved. The DNA of the CDR3 is TGCGCCAGCAAAAACTCTGGAAACACCATATATTTT. Protein: CASKNSGNTIYF.